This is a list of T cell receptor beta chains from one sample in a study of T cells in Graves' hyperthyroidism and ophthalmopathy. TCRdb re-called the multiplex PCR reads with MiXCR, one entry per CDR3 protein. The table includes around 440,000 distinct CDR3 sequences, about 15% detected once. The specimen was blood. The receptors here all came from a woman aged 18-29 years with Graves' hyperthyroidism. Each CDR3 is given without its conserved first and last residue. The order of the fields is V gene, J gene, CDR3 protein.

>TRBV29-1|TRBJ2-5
SVESETQY
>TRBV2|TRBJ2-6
ASGFWTGANVLT
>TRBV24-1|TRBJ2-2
ATSDVPFSGSAGELF
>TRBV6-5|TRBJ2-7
ASSYVQAYEQY
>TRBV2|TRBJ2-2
ASSVTYPSANTGELF
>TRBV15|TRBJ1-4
ATSPDRLNEKLF
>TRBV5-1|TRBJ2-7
ASSIGTAYEQY
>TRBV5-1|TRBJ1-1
ASSLSQGFTEAF
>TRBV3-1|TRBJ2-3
ASSHLSTDTQY
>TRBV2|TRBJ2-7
ASSLDRGSYEQY
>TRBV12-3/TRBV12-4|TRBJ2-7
ASSSTGVYEQY
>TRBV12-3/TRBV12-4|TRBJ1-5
ASSGRGQPQH
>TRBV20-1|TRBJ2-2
SARDRRTGGTGELF
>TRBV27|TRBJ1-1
ASSLFSTEAF
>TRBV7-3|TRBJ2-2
ASSIRPVRTGELF
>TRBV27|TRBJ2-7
ASSLLSGEQY
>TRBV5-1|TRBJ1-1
ASSLGGNLNTEAF
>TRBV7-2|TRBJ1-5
ASSLESGGDQPQH
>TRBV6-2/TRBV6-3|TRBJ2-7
ATKGDTPYEQY
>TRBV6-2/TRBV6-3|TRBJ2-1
ASRSAGGTSYNKQF
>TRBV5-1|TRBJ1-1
ASSRGQTNTEAF
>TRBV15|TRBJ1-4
ATSREGLNNEKLF
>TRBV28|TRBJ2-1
ASSGTGYNEQF
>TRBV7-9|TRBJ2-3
ASSRTGTTDTQY
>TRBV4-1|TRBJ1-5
ASSQEGRAFNQPQH
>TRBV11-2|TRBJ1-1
ASRDRGVGTEAF
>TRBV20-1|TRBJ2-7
SVTGASREQY
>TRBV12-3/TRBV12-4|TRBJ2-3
ASSFWIPPDTQY
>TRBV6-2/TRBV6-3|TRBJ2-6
ASSYGGQRTGGANVLT
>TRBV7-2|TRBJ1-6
ASSYRLGGLNSPLH
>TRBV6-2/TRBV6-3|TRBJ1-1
ASSRGAGTTLTEAF
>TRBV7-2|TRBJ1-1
ASSLAGFGEAF
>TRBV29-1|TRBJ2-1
SHRRTSGSGEQF
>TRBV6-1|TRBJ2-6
ASSPPTGIPGANVLT
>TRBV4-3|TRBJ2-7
ASSQESGREQY
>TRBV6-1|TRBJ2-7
ASRGAGTGPYEQY
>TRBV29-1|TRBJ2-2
SFAQANTGELF
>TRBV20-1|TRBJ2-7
SAAGGPGNEQY
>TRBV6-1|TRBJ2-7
ASSPDAVREQY
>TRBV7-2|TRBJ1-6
ASSLEGTGGNNSPLH
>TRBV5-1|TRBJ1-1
ASSSQENTEAF
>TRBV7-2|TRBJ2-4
ASSSSQGARAKNIQY
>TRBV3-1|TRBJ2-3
ASSQGLPDTQY
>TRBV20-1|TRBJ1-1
SARGQPVDTEAF
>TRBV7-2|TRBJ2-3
ASSFSGGHTDTQY
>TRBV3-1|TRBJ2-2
ASSQDWGYNTGELF
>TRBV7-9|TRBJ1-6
ASSLGVNPPLH
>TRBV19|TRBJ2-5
ASSITGTGVETQY
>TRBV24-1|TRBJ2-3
ATSDSVDTQY
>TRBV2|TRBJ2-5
ASNPRYQETQY
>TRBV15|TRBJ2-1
ATSGGGDEQF
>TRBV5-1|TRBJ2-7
ASSLGLAGPIYEQY
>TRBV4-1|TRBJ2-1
ASADSSSYNEQF